This T cell receptor beta chain was recorded in a study of PD-1 blockade in mismatch repair-deficient tumors. Study summary: Enrolled about 2012-2017, patients had progressing, pretreated mismatch repair-deficient cancers of about a dozen types. The study, taken as a whole, reports: Tumor-resident clones, often undetectable pretreatment in blood, expanded then contracted after pembrolizumab.

Remarks on this clone: The antigen is not known.

A few pembrolizumab responders had their TCRs sequenced. The method was immunoSEQ multiplex PCR; TCRdb's version includes in-frame clones alone and lacks a portion of them. The table lists approximately 60,000 clones, approximately 90% of them singletons, with approximately 14% in the top ten. Germline V lookup: CDR1 SGHKS, CDR2 YYEKEE (reference sequence). The CDR3 covers 13 residues. Trimming pared 0 bases from V and 3 bases from J, leaving 6 bases between. This sequence was found in an adult with mismatch repair-deficient cancer. The chain recombines TRBV5-5 with TRBJ1-1; D uncertain. Sample: peripheral blood, taken 52 weeks after starting pembrolizumab. The DNA of the CDR3 is TGTGCCAGCAGCTTGGGAGTGGACACTGAAGCTTTCTTT. Amino acids: CASSLGVDTEAFF.